Below are 9 T cell receptor beta chains sequenced from a single sample in a study of Graves' ophthalmopathy and Graves' hyperthyroidism. Amplifying from RNA transcripts, the study obtained TCR beta CDR3 regions. Following a first-round RT-PCR that used HTBI primers, a second-round multiplex PCR was carried out. TCRdb reprocessed the multiplex PCR reads with MiXCR, giving one entry per CDR3 protein. Of about 600,000 distinct CDR3 sequences in the sample, 35% to 40% were seen once. Material: peripheral blood or thyroid tissue (not recorded which). The receptors stem from an adult man with Graves' hyperthyroidism.

There are a few counts of this clonotype. This rearrangement joins TRBV6-5 to TRBJ1-4; D gene ambiguous. V lost 0 bases, J lost 5 bases, and 10 bases lay in between. CDR1 is MNHEY and CDR2 is SVGAGI in the germline V gene. This CDR3 is 15 amino acids long. CDR3 residues: CASSYSAGRNEKLFF. The DNA of the CDR3 is TGTGCCAGCAGTTACTCGGCAGGTAGAAATGAAAAACTGTTTTTT.

This clonotype was picked up many times. The rearrangement links TRBV9 to TRBJ1-6, with D possibly TRBD1 on 5 matching bases. Trimming stripped 2 bases from V and 0 bases from J, with 6 bases between. The CDR3 contains 15 residues. Germline CDR1 reads SGDLS; CDR2 reads YYNGEE. The CDR3 DNA reads as TGTGCCAGCAGCGTGACAGACTCCTATAATTCACCCCTCCACTTT. Encoded protein: CASSVTDSYNSPLHF.

This chain uses TRBV7-8 with TRBJ1-6; TRBD1 agrees at 7 bases. The CDR3 totals 15 residues. V was pared by 6 bases and J by 8 bases, with 10 bases of the junction left unmatched. Germline loops: CDR1 SGHVS, CDR2 FQNEAQ. The CDR3 loop reads CASRRAGTVDSPLHF. In nucleotides, the CDR3 is TGTGCCAGCAGGAGAGCCGGGACAGTCGATTCACCCCTCCACTTT.

A remark on this clonotype: Relative to the germline gene, one junction end is altered; a read error may explain this. The rearrangement links TRBV2 to TRBJ1-4, with 9 bases lining up with TRBD1. The germline gives CDR1 SNHLY, CDR2 FYNNEI. This CDR3 has 13 residues. The CDR3 sequence: CASRKGSQEDRGF. In nucleotides, the CDR3 is TGTGCCAGCAGGAAGGGATCCCAAGAAGACAGGGGGTTT.

Of note for this clonotype: An end of the junction differs from the germline gene, which may be a read error. The V and J genes are TRBV6-5 and TRBJ2-2; possible D gene TRBD2, 5 bases. Germline loops: CDR1 MNHEY, CDR2 SVGAGI. The CDR3 is 14 residues long. The CDR3 DNA follows: TGTGCCAGCAGGACGTGGCAGAACACCGGGGAGCTGTCTTGG. Its translation: CASRTWQNTGELSW.

The chain combines TRBV15 with TRBJ2-1; D assignment may be TRBD1 or TRBD2 (6 bases each). V was clipped by 0 bases and J by 12 bases, with 15 bases between them. Germline assignment: CDR1 LNHNV and CDR2 YYDKDF (reference sequence). This CDR3 is 14 amino acids long. The CDR3 spells CATSRERGPDTQFF. The CDR3, as DNA: TGTGCCACCAGCAGAGAACGGGGGCCAGATACGCAGTTCTTC.

This clonotype was detected a few times. The J gene is TRBJ2-3, the V gene TRBV20-1, with TRBD2 matching 7 bases. With V trimmed by 7 bases and J by 2 bases, 6 bases remained unmatched. Germline CDR1 and CDR2: DFQATT and SNEGSKA (reference sequence). This CDR3 region has 13 residues. The CDR3: CSGSGDYTDTQYF. CDR3 bases: TGCAGTGGAAGCGGGGATTACACAGATACGCAGTATTTT.

This chain links TRBV13 with TRBJ1-1; 12 bases map to TRBD1. CDR1 is PRHDT and CDR2 is FYEKMQ in the germline V gene (reference sequence). Losses at the gene ends were 6 bases for V and 4 bases for J; bases not matched to a gene: 12. The CDR3 is made up of 17 amino acids. CDR3 in DNA: TGTGCCAGCAGTGCCGGGACAGGGGGCGCCTGGGGCACTGAAGCTTTCTTT. This codes for CASSAGTGGAWGTEAFF.

This clonotype has only a few counts. The V call is TRBV27, the J call TRBJ1-1; the D is unclear. The CDR3 spans 13 residues. In germline, CDR1 is MNHEY, CDR2 SMNVEV (reference sequence). V lost 7 bases, J lost 0 bases, and 9 bases lay in between. CDR3 nucleotides: TGTGCCAGCAAGAGGAAAGTGAACACTGAAGCTTTCTTT. Residues: CASKRKVNTEAFF.